The following is a T cell receptor (beta chain) sequence with its context. TCRdb re-called the 5' RACE reads, yielding one record per CDR3 amino acid sequence without DNA. Reported are 250,000 to 300,000 distinct CDR3 sequences; the ten largest clones contain around 3.9%. This sample is part of a study of T cells expressing NK-cell markers. The CDR3 extends over 14 amino acids. In germline, CDR1 is SGHNT, CDR2 YENEEA. The TCR was taken from a woman aged 18 to 75 in good health. Sequencing used blood T cells: a sorted CD56 or NKG2C T cell subset, CD4+ or CD8+ T cells, or bulk PBMC T cells (not recorded which). The chain has TRBV11-3 and TRBJ2-3; TCRdb's assignment of TRBD1 cannot be checked, as there is no DNA. This CDR3 reads CASSSSPPGNTQYF.